The TCR beta chain under discussion was sequenced for a study of a mutant IDH1 vaccine in newly diagnosed glioma. Trimming stripped 1 base from V and 1 base from J, with 10 bases between. Germline V gives CDR1 SGHVS, CDR2 FNYEAQ. This CDR3 is built from 15 residues. Using immunoSEQ multiplex PCR, the repertoire was profiled, and TCRdb retains in-frame clones only, with some absent. Seen here are about 67,000 clones, around four fifths observed once, and the top ten hold 3.8%. Noted time point: week 47, end of study. Vaccination used 300 ug of mutant IDH1 20-mer peptide per dose, with topical imiquimod. Of note for this clone: No antigen is known for it.

The input for sequencing was PBMCs, taken from a glioma patient whose treatment included an IDH1 peptide vaccine. The chain recombines TRBV7-6 with TRBJ1-1; D not resolved. The receptor was isolated from a man under 40 with glioma. DNA for the CDR3: TGTGCCAGCAGCTTAGATCCAGGACCGAACACTGAAGCTTTCTTT. This encodes CASSLDPGPNTEAFF.